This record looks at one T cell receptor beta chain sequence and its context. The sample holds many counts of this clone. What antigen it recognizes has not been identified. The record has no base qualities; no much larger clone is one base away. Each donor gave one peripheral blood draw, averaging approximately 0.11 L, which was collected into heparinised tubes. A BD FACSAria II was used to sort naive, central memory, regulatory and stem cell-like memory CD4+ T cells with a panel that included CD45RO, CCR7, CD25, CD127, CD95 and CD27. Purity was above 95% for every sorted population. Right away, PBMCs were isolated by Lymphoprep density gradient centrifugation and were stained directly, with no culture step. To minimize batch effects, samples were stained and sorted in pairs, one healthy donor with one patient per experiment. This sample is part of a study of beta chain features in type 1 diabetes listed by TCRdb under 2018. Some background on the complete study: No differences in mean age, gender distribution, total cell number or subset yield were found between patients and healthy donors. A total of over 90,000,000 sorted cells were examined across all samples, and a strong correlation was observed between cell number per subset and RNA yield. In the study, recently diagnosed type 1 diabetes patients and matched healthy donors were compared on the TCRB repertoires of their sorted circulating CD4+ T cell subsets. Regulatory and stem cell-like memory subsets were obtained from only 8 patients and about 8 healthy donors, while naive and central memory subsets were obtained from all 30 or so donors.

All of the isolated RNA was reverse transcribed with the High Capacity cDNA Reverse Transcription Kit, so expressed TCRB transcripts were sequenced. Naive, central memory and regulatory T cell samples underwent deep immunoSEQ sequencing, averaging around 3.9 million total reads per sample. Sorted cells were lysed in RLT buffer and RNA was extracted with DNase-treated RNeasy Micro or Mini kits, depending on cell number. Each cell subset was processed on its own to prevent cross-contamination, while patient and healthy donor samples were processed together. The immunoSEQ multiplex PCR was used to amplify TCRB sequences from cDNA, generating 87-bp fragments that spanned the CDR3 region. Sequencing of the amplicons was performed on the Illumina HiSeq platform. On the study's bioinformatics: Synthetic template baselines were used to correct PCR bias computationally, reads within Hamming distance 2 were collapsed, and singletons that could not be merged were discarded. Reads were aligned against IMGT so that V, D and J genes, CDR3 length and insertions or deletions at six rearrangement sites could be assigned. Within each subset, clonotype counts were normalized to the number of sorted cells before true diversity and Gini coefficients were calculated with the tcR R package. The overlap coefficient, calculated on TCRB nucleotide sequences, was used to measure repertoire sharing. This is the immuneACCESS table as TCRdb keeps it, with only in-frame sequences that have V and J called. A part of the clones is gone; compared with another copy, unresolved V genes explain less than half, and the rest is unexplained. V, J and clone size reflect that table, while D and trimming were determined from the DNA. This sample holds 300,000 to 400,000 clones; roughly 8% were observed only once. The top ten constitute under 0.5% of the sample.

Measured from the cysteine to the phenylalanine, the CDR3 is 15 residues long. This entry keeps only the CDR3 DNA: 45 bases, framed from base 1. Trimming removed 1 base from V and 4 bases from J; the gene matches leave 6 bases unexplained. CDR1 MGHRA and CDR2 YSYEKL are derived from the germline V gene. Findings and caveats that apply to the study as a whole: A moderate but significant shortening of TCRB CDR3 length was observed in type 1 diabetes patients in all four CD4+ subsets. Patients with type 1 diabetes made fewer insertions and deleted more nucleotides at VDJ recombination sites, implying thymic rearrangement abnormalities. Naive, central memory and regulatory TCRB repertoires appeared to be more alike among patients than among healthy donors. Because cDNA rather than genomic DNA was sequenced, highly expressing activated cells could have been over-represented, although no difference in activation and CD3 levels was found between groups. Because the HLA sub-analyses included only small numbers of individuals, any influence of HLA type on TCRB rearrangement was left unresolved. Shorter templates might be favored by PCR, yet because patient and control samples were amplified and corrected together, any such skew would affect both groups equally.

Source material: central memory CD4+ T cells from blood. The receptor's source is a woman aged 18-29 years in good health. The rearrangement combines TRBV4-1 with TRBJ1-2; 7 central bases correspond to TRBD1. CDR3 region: CASSQVTGVAYGYTF. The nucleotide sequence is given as TGCGCCAGCAGCCAAGTAACAGGGGTGGCCTATGGCTACACCTTC.